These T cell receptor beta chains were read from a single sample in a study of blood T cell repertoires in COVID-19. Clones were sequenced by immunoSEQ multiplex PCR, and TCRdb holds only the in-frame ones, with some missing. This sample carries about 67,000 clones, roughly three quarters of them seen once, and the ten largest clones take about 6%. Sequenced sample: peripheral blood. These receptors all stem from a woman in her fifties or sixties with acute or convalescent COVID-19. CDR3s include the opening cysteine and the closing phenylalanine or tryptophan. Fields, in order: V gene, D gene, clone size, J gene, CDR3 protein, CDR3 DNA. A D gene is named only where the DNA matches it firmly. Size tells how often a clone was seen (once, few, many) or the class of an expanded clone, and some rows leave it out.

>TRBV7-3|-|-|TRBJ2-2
CASSLSTGWDTGELFF
TGTGCCAGCAGCTTGTCTACCGGGTGGGACACCGGGGAGCTGTTTTTT
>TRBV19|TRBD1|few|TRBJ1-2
CASSIATGPNYGYTF
TGTGCCAGTAGTATAGCGACAGGGCCTAACTATGGCTACACCTTC
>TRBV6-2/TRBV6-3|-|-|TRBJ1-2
CASSYGWGPRVGYTF
TGTGCCAGCAGTTACGGCTGGGGCCCTCGCGTGGGCTACACCTTC
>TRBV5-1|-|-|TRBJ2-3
CASSLAARVGTDTQYF
TGCGCCAGCAGCTTGGCGGCCAGGGTAGGCACAGATACGCAGTATTTT
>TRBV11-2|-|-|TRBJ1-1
CASSRGSGTEAFF
TGTGCCAGCAGCCGGGGGTCGGGCACTGAAGCTTTCTTT
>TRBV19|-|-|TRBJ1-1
CASSKQVLNTEAFF
TGTGCCAGTAGTAAACAGGTGCTGAACACTGAAGCTTTCTTT
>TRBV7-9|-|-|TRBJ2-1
CASNPTLSSYNEQFF
TGTGCCAGCAATCCGACACTTAGCTCCTACAATGAGCAGTTCTTC
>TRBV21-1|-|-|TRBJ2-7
CASSSRTIQAYEQYF
TGTGCCAGCAGCAGCCGGACAATACAAGCCTACGAGCAGTACTTC
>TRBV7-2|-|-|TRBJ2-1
CASSLGAEGEQFF
TGTGCCAGCAGCTTAGGGGCCGAGGGTGAGCAGTTCTTC
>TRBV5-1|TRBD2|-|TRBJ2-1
CASSLDPSGGYNEQFF
TGCGCCAGCAGCTTGGACCCTAGCGGGGGGTACAATGAGCAGTTCTTC
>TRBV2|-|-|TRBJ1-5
CASRFRGNNQPQHF
TGTGCCAGCAGGTTTAGGGGGAACAATCAGCCCCAGCATTTT
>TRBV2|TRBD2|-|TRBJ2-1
CASMPQRGDYNEQFF
TGTGCCAGCATGCCCCAGCGGGGGGACTACAATGAGCAGTTCTTC
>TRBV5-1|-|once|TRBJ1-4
CASSLADQGNEKLFF
TGCGCCAGCAGCTTGGCCGATCAGGGGAATGAAAAACTGTTTTTT
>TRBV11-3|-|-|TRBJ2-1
CASSLVQDEQFF
TGTGCCAGCAGCTTAGTACAGGACGAGCAGTTCTTC
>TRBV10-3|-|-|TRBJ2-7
CAIREVEGSYEQYF
TGTGCCATCAGAGAGGTGGAGGGGTCCTACGAGCAGTACTTC
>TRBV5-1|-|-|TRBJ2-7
CASSLGHPYEQYF
TGCGCCAGCAGCTTGGGGCACCCTTACGAGCAGTACTTC
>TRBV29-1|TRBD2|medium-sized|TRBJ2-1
CSAQPLAGGYNEQFF
TGCAGCGCCCAGCCCCTAGCGGGGGGGTACAATGAGCAGTTCTTC
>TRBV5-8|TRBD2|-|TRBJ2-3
CASSLGLVVDTQYF
TGTGCCAGCAGCCTTGGACTAGTAGTAGATACGCAGTATTTT
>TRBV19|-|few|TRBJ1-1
CASSPGSQGNTEAFF
TGTGCCAGTAGTCCCGGGTCCCAGGGCAACACTGAAGCTTTCTTT
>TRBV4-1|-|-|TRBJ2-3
CASSQDKERVRQTDTQYF
TGCGCCAGCAGCCAAGATAAAGAGAGGGTGCGGCAAACAGATACGCAGTATTTT